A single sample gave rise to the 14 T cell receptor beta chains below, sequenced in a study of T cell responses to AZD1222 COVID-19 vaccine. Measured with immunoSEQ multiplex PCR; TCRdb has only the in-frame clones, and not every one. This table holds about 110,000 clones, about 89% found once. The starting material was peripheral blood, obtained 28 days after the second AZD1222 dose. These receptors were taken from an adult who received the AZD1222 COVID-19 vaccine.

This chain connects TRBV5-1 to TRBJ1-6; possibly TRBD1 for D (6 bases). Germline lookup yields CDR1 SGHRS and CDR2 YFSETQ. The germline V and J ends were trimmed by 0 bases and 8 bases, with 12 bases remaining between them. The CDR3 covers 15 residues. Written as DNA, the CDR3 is TGCGCCAGCAGCTTGGAACAGGGTAGCGATTCACCCCTCCACTTT. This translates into CASSLEQGSDSPLHF. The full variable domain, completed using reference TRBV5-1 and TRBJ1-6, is KAGVTQTPRYLIKTRGQQVTLSCSPISGHRSVSWYQQTPGQGLQFLFEYFSETQRNKGNFPGRFSGRQFSNSRSEMNVSTLELGDSALYLCASSLEQGSDSPLHFGNGTRLTVT.

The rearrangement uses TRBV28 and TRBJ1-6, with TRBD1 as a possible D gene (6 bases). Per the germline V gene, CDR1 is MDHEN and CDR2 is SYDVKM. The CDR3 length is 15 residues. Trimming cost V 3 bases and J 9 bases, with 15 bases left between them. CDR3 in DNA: TGTGCCAGCAGTTTTACCGGGGGCGAGGCTTCACCCCTCCACTTT. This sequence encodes CASSFTGGEASPLHF. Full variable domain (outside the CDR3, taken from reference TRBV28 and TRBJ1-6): DVKVTQSSRYLVKRTGEKVFLECVQDMDHENMFWYRQDPGLGLRLIYFSYDVKMKEKGDIPEGYSVSREKKERFSLILESASTNQTSMYLCASSFTGGEASPLHFGNGTRLTVT.

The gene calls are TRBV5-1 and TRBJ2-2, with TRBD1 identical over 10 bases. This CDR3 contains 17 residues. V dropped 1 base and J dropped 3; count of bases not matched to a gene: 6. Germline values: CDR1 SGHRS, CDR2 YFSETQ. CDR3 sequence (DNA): TGCGCCAGCAGCTTGCCCGGGACAGGGGTGGACACCGGGGAGCTGTTTTTT. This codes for CASSLPGTGVDTGELFF.

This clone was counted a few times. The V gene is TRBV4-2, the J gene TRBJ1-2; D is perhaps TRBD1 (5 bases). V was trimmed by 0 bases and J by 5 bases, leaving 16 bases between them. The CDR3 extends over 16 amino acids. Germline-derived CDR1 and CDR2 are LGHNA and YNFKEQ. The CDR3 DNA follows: TGTGCCAGCAGCCAAGATAGGGGCAGGGAACCTTATGGCTACACCTTC. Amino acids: CASSQDRGREPYGYTF.

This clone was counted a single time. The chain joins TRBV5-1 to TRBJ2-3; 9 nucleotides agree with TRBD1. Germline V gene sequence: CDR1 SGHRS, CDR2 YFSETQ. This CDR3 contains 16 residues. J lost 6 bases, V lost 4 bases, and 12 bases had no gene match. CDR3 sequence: CASSRGQGGVLDTQYF. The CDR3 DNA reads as TGCGCCAGCAGCCGGGGACAGGGCGGGGTTTTGGATACGCAGTATTTT.

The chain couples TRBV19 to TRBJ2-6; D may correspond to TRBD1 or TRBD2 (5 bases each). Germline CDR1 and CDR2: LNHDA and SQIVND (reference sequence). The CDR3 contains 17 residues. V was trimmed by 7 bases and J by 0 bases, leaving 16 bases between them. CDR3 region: CASTPLGVPSGANVLTF. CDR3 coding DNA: TGTGCCAGTACTCCCCTGGGGGTGCCCTCTGGGGCCAACGTCCTGACTTTC.

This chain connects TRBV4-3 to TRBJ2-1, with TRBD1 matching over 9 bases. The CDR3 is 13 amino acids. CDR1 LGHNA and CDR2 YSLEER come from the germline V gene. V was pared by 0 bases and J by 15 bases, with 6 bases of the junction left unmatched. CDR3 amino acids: CASSQDPQGALFF. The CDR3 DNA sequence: TGCGCCAGCAGCCAAGATCCACAGGGGGCCTTGTTCTTC.

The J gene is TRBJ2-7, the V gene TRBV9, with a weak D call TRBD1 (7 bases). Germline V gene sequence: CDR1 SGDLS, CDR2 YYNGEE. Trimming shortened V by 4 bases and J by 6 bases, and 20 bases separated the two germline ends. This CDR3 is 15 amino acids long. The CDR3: CASSLGRQGVREQYF. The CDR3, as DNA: TGTGCCAGCAGCCTAGGGAGGCAGGGGGTCCGCGAGCAGTACTTC.

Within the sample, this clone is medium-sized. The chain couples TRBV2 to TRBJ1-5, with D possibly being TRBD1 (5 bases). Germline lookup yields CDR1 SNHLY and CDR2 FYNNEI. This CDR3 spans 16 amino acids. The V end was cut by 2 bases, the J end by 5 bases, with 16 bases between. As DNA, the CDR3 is TGTGCCAGCAGTGAACGATTGGGGGACGGTTATCAGCCCCAGCATTTT. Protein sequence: CASSERLGDGYQPQHF.

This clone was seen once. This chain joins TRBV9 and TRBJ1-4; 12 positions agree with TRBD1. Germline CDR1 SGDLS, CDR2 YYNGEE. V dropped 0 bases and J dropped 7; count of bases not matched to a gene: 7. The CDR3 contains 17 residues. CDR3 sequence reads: CASSVGDRGPQGEKLFF. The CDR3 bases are TGTGCCAGCAGCGTAGGGGACAGGGGGCCTCAGGGTGAAAAACTGTTTTTT.

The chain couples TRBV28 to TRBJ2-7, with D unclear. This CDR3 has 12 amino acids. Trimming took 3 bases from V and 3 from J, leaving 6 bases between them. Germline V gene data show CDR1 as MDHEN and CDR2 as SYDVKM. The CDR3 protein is CASSLEGYEQYF. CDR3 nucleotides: TGTGCCAGCAGTTTGGAAGGCTACGAGCAGTACTTC.

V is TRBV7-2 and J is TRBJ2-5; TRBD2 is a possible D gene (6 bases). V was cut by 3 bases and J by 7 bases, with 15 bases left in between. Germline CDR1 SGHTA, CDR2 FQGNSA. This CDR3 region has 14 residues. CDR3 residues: CASSFTPGGRTQYF. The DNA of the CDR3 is TGTGCCAGCAGCTTCACCCCCGGGGGAAGGACCCAGTACTTC.

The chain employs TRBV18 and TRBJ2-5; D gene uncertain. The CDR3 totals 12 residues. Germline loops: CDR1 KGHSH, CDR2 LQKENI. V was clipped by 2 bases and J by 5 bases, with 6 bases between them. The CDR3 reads CASSPSRETQYF. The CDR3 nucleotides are TGTGCCAGCTCACCATCACGGGAGACCCAGTACTTC. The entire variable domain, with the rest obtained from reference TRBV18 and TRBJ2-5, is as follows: NAGVMQNPRHLVRRRGQEARLRCSPMKGHSHVYWYRQLPEEGLKFMVYLQKENIIDESGMPKERFSAEFPKEGPSILRIQQVVRGDSAAYFCASSPSRETQYFGPGTRLLVL.

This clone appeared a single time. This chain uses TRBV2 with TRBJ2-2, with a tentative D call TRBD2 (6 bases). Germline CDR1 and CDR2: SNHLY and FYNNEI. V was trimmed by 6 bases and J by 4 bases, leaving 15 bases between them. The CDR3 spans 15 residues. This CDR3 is CASRPSVKVTGELFF. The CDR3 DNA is TGTGCCAGCAGGCCTAGCGTAAAAGTCACCGGGGAGCTGTTTTTT.